This TCR beta chain is drawn from a study of CD8+ T cells in alopecia areata. This clone appeared a few times. Reverse transcription of extracted RNA yielded cDNA, which provided the sequencing template. Assay: immunoSEQ multiplex PCR; the TCRdb copy retains only in-frame clones and omits some. Of more than 95,000 clones listed, 47% are singletons. The material sequenced was NKG2D-low CD8+ T cells sorted from blood. This sequence was found in a human donor with alopecia areata.

The CDR3 is CSVERDNTGELFF. CDR3 in DNA: TGCAGCGTTGAAAGGGACAACACCGGGGAGCTGTTTTTT. This sequence joins TRBV29-1 and TRBJ2-2, with D perhaps being TRBD1 or TRBD2 (5 bases each). Germline V gene sequence: CDR1 SQVTM, CDR2 ANQGSEA. The CDR3 runs 13 residues. The ends were cut back, 2 bases at V and 2 bases at J, with 6 bases in the middle.